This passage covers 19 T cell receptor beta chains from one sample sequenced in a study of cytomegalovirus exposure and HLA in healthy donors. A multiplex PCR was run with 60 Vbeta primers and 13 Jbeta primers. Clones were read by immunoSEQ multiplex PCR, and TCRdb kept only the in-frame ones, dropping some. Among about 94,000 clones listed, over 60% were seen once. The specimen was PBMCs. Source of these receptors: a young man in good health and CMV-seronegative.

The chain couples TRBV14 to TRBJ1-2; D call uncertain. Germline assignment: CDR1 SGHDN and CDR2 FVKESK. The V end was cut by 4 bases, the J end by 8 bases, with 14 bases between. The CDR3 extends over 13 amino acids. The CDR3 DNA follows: TGTGCCAGCAGCCGAGGCCACGGGTCAGGCTACACCTTC. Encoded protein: CASSRGHGSGYTF.

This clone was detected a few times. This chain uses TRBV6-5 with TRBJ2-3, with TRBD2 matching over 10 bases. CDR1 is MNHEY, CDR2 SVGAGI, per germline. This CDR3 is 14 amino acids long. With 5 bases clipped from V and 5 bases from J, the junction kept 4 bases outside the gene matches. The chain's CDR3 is CASSLAGEVDTQYF. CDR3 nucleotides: TGTGCCAGCAGTCTAGCGGGAGAGGTAGATACGCAGTATTTT.

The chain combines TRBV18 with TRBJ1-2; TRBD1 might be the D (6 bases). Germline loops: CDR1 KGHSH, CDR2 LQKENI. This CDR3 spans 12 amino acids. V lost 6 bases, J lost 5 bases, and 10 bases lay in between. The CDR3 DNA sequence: TGTGCCAGCTCTCAAACAGGGTATGGCTACACCTTC. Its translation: CASSQTGYGYTF. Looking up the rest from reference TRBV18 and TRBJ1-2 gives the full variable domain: NAGVMQNPRHLVRRRGQEARLRCSPMKGHSHVYWYRQLPEEGLKFMVYLQKENIIDESGMPKERFSAEFPKEGPSILRIQQVVRGDSAAYFCASSQTGYGYTFGSGTRLTVV.

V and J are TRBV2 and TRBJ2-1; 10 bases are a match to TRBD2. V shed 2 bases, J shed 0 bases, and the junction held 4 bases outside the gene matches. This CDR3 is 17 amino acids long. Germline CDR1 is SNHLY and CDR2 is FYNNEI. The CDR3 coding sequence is TGTGCCAGCAGTGAAACCTCTAGCGGGAGCTCCTACAATGAGCAGTTCTTC. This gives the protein CASSETSSGSSYNEQFF.

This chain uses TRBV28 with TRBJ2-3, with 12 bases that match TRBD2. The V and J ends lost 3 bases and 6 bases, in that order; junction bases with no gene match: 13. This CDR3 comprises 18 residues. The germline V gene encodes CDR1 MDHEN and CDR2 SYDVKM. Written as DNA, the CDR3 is TGTGCCAGCAGTTTGCCCCTAGCGGGAGGGCCCCCTCACGATACGCAGTATTTT. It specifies CASSLPLAGGPPHDTQYF. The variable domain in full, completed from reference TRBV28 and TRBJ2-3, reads DVKVTQSSRYLVKRTGEKVFLECVQDMDHENMFWYRQDPGLGLRLIYFSYDVKMKEKGDIPEGYSVSREKKERFSLILESASTNQTSMYLCASSLPLAGGPPHDTQYFGPGTRLTVL.

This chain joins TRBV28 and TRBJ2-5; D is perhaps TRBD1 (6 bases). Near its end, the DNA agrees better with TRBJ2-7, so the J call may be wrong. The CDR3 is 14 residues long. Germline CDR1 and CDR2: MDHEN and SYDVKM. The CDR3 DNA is TGTGCCAGCAGTTCACCACAGGGCTCCTACGAGCAGTACTTC. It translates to CASSSPQGSYEQYF.

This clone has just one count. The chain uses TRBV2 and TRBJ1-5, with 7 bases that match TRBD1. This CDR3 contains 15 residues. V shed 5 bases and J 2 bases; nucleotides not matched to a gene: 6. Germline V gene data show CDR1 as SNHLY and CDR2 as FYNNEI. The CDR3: CASSFGQAGNQPQHF. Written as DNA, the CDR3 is TGTGCCAGCAGTTTCGGACAGGCAGGCAATCAGCCCCAGCATTTT.

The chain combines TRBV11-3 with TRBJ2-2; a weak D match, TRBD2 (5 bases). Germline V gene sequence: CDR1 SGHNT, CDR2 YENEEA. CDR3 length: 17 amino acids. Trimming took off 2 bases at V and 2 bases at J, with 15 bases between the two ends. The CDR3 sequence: CASSLSFGEPNTGELFF. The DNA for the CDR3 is TGTGCCAGCAGCTTATCGTTCGGGGAACCCAACACCGGGGAGCTGTTTTTT.

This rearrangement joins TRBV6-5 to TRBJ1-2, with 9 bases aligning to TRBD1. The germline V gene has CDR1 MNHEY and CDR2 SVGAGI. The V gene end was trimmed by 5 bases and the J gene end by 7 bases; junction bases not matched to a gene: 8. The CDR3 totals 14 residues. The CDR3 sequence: CASSEDRGTGGYTF. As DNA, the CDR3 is TGTGCCAGCAGTGAGGACAGGGGAACGGGTGGCTACACCTTC.

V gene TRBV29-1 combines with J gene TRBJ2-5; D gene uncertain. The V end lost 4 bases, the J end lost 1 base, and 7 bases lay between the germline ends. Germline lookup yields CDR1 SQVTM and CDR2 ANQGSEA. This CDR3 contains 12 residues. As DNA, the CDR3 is TGCAGCGTTGCCCACAGCCAAGAGACCCAGTACTTC. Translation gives CSVAHSQETQYF. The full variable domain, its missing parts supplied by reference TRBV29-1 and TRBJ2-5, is SAVISQKPSRDICQRGTSLTIQCQVDSQVTMMFWYRQQPGQSLTLIATANQGSEATYESGFVIDKFPISRPNLTFSTLTVSNMSPEDSSIYLCSVAHSQETQYFGPGTRLLVL.

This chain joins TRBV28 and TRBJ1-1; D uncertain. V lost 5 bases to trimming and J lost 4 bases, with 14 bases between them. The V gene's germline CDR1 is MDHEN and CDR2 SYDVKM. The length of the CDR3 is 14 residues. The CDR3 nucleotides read TGTGCCAGCAGTCCGGCAGGCCTATTCACTGAAGCTTTCTTT. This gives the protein CASSPAGLFTEAFF. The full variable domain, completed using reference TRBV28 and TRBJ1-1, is DVKVTQSSRYLVKRTGEKVFLECVQDMDHENMFWYRQDPGLGLRLIYFSYDVKMKEKGDIPEGYSVSREKKERFSLILESASTNQTSMYLCASSPAGLFTEAFFGQGTRLTVV.

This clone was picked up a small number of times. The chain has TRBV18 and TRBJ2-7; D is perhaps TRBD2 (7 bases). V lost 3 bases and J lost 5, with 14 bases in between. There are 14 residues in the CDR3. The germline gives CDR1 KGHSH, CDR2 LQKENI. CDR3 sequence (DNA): TGTGCCAGCTCACCTGGAGGGGGGGACCACGAGCAGTACTTC. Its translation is CASSPGGGDHEQYF.

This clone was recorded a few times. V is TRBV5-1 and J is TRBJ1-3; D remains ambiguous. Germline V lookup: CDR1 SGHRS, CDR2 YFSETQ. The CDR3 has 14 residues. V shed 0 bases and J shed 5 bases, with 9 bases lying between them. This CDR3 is CASSLAGERNTIYF. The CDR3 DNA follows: TGCGCCAGCAGCTTGGCTGGGGAGAGAAACACCATATATTTT.

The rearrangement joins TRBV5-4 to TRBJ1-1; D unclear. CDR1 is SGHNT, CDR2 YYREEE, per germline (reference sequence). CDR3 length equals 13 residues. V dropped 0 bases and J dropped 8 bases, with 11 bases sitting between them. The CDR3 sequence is CASSLGANSEAFF. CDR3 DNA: TGTGCCAGCAGCTTGGGAGCAAACAGCGAAGCTTTCTTT.

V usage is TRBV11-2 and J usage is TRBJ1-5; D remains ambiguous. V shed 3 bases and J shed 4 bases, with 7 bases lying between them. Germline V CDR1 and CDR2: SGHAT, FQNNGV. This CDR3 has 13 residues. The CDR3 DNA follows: TGTGCCAGCAGCTTTGGCAGAAATCAGCCCCAGCATTTT. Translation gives CASSFGRNQPQHF.

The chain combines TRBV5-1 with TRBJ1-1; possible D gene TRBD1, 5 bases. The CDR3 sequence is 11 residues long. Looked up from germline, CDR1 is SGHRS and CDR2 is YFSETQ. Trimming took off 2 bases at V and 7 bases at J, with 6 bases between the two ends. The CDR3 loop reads CASSLGVEAFF. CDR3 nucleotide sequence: TGCGCCAGCAGCTTAGGGGTTGAAGCTTTCTTT.

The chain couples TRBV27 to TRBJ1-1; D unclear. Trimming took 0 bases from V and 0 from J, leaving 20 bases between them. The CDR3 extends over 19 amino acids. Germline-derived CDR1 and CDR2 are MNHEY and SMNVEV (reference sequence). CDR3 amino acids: CASSLSTFGGRSVNTEAFF. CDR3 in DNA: TGTGCCAGCAGTTTATCGACCTTCGGAGGAAGGTCTGTGAACACTGAAGCTTTCTTT.

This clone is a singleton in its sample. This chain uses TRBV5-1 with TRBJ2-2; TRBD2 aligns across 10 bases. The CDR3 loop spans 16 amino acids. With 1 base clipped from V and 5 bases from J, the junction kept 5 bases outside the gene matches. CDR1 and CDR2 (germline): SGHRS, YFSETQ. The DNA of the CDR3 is TGCGCCAGCAGCTTGTTTCTAGCGGGAGATACCGGGGAGCTGTTTTTT. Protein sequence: CASSLFLAGDTGELFF.

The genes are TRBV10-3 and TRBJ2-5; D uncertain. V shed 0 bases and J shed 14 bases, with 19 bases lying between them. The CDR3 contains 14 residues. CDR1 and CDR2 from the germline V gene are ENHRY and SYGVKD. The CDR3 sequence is CAISESSPPLEQYF. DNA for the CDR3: TGTGCCATCAGTGAGTCGTCCCCGCCCCTCGAGCAATACTTC.